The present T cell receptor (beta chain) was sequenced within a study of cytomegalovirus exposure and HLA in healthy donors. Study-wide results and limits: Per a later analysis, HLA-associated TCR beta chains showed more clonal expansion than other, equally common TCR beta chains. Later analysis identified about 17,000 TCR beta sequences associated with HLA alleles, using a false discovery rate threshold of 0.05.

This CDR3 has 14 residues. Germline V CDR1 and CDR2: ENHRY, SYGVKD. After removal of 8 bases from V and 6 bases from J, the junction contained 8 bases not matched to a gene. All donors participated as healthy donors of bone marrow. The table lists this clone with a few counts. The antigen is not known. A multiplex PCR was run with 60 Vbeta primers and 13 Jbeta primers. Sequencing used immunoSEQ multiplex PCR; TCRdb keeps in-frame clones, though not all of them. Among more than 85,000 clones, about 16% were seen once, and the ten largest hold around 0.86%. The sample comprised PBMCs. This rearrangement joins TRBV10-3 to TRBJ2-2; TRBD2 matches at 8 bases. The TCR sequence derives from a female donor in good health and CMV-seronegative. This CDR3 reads CAIRGAGGAGELFF. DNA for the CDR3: TGTGCCATCCGAGGGGCGGGAGGCGCCGGGGAGCTGTTTTTT.